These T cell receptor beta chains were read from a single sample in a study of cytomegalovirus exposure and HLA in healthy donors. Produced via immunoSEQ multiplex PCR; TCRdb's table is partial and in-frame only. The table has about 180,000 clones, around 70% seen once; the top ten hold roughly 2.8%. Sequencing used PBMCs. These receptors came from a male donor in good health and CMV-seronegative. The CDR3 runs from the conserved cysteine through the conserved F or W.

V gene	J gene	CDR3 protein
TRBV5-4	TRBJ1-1	CASSLWGGGTEAFF
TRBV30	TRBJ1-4	CAWSRRGSNEKLFF
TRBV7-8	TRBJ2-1	CASSRWTSGRVDNEQFF
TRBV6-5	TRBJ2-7	CASGRLAGTYEQYF
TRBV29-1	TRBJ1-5	CSVGTENQPQHF
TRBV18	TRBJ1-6	CASSPSSDGGYNSPLHF
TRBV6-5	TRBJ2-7	CASSYSSGVTYEQYF
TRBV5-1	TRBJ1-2	CASSLERVGYGYTF
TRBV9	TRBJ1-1	CASSVGGANTEAFF
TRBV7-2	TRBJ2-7	CASSSLRASGSHEQYF
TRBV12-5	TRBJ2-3	CASVKGDTDTQYF
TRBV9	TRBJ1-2	CASSPLGQGADGYTF